The clone carrying this T cell receptor beta chain appeared a single time. Its antigen remains unknown. Profiled with immunoSEQ multiplex PCR; TCRdb holds only in-frame clones, not every one. Among tens of thousands of clones listed, about three quarters were seen once. The source of the sample is a study of pediatric ulcerative colitis. Whole-study results and caveats: Repertoires came from total lymphocyte DNA, not specific subsets. Acute severe colitis showed lower rectal diversity from clonal expansions.

The V gene lost 7 bases and the J gene lost 0 bases, with 12 bases spanning the gap. The germline CDR1 and CDR2 sequences are MNHNS and SASEGT. This CDR3 is built from 15 residues. One to two pinch biopsies were taken from the rectum during colonoscopy. The genes are TRBV6-1 and TRBJ1-4; D is uncertain. Material for sequencing was gut tissue. The sequence came from a boy younger than 18 with severe ulcerative colitis. The CDR3 DNA sequence: TGTGCCAGCAACGAACAGTCTGCAACTAATGAAAAACTGTTTTTT. This gives the protein CASNEQSATNEKLFF.